At least ten counts were recorded for the clone carrying this T cell receptor (beta chain). This CDR3 has 16 residues. The germline CDR1 and CDR2 sequences are SGDLS and YYNGEE. V gave up 0 bases and J gave up 1 base; unmatched junction bases: 6. This specimen belongs to a study of CD8 T cells in ankylosing spondylitis. Using quantitative 5'-RACE with molecular barcodes, the authors made TCR beta libraries. TCRdb used MiXCR to reprocess the 5' RACE reads, holding one entry per CDR3 protein. The table includes tens of thousands of distinct CDR3 sequences, 3% to 4.5% detected once. The receptor comes from a female donor with ankylosing spondylitis or in good health (not recorded which). This chain links TRBV9 with TRBJ1-1; 7 bases agree with TRBD1. Material for sequencing was blood, either unsorted or a sorted T cell fraction (not recorded which). The CDR3 sequence is CASSVGLTGTNTEAFF. The CDR3 DNA follows: TGTGCCAGCAGCGTAGGCCTGACAGGGACGAACACTGAAGCTTTCTTT.